These 26 T cell receptor beta chains share one sample of origin, sequenced in a study of blood T cell repertoires in COVID-19. Only in-frame clones appear in the TCRdb table, and some are missing; sequencing was by immunoSEQ multiplex PCR. This table has about 310,000 clones, around 91% appearing once. Source material: PBMCs or T cells enriched from blood (not recorded which). These receptors all stem from a woman between 18 and 30 years old with acute COVID-19.

Written as DNA, the CDR3 is TGTGCCAGCAGTTCTGGACAGGGCCGCAATCAGCCCCAGCATTTT. Translation gives CASSSGQGRNQPQHF. The J gene is TRBJ1-5, the V gene TRBV6-5, with 8 bases aligning to TRBD1. V dropped 4 bases and J dropped 2; count of bases not matched to a gene: 4. Germline lookup yields CDR1 MNHEY and CDR2 SVGAGI. CDR3 length: 15 residues.

V usage is TRBV15 and J usage is TRBJ2-7; 8 nucleotides agree with TRBD2. Germline V gives CDR1 LNHNV, CDR2 YYDKDF (reference sequence). J lost 5 bases, V lost 8 bases, and 8 bases had no gene match. The CDR3 length is 13 residues. As DNA, the CDR3 is TGTGCCACCGGACGAACGGGAGGGCACGAGCAGTACTTC. This gives the protein CATGRTGGHEQYF.

V is TRBV18 and J is TRBJ2-1, with 7 positions matching TRBD1. V trimming: 6 bases; J trimming: 1 base; junction bases outside the gene matches: 18. This CDR3 comprises 19 residues. The germline V gene has CDR1 KGHSH and CDR2 LQKENI. This CDR3 is CASSTPRQGMDRSYNEQFF. In DNA form, the CDR3 reads TGTGCCAGCTCGACTCCGAGACAGGGCATGGATCGGTCCTACAATGAGCAGTTCTTC.

V and J are TRBV6-7 and TRBJ2-7; a weak D match, TRBD2 (6 bases). TRBV6-7 is identified as an open reading frame with a role that is uncertain. Trimming stripped 9 bases from V and 2 bases from J, with 11 bases between. This CDR3 comprises 12 residues. The CDR3 loop is CARPRETYEQYF. In DNA form, the CDR3 reads TGTGCCAGACCGCGGGAAACCTACGAGCAGTACTTC.

The chain recombines TRBV11-3 with TRBJ2-1; D is perhaps TRBD2 (5 bases). Germline V gene data show CDR1 as SGHNT and CDR2 as YENEEA. V shed 4 bases and J shed 3 bases, with 16 bases lying between them. This CDR3 comprises 16 residues. The CDR3 protein is CASSSFGKTVYNEQFF. The CDR3 coding sequence is TGTGCCAGCAGCTCATTCGGGAAGACCGTCTACAATGAGCAGTTCTTC. The complete variable domain, with remaining parts taken from reference TRBV11-3 and TRBJ2-1, reads EAGVVQSPRYKIIEKKQPVAFWCNPISGHNTLYWYLQNLGQGPELLIRYENEEAVDDSQLPKDRFSAERLKGVDSTLKIQPAELGDSAVYLCASSSFGKTVYNEQFFGPGTRLTVL.

The genes are TRBV28 and TRBJ1-5; D is undetermined. The CDR3 loop spans 15 amino acids. With 1 base removed from V and 2 bases from J, the gap between germline ends came to 9 bases. Germline V lookup: CDR1 MDHEN, CDR2 SYDVKM. CDR3: CASSLYGLGNQPQHF. The CDR3 DNA reads as TGTGCCAGCAGTTTATACGGTCTGGGCAATCAGCCCCAGCATTTT.

The rearrangement joins TRBV10-3 to TRBJ2-1; maybe TRBD1 (6 bases). The germline V gene has CDR1 ENHRY and CDR2 SYGVKD. The CDR3 totals 20 residues. V dropped 0 bases and J dropped 0 bases, with 21 bases sitting between them. In nucleotides, the CDR3 is TGTGCCATCAGTGAGTCGGGGGATACGGGAAAGGACAGCTCCTACAATGAGCAGTTCTTC. This translates into CAISESGDTGKDSSYNEQFF.

The CDR3 DNA is TGTGCCAGCAGTCACCGGGACAGATTATACAATGAGCAGTTCTTC. Protein sequence: CASSHRDRLYNEQFF. This chain connects TRBV27 to TRBJ2-1, with TRBD1 matching 7 bases. The CDR3 sequence is 15 residues long. The germline V gene has CDR1 MNHEY and CDR2 SMNVEV (reference sequence). Trimming took 5 bases from V and 4 from J; bases not matched to a gene: 8.

This clone was recorded only once. The V gene is TRBV3-1 (or the pseudogene TRBV3-2), the J gene TRBJ1-2, with a weak D call TRBD1 (5 bases). The germline V gene has CDR1 LGHDT and CDR2 YNNKEL (reference sequence). Trimming took 0 bases from V and 3 from J, leaving 17 bases between them. The CDR3 is 17 residues long. The CDR3 spells CASSQDPAPGLDYGYTF. CDR3 bases: TGTGCCAGCAGCCAAGACCCTGCTCCGGGACTGGACTATGGCTACACCTTC.

This clone was seen a single time. V gene TRBV18 combines with J gene TRBJ2-2; weak D call: TRBD2 (6 bases). The CDR3 totals 14 residues. V was shortened by 3 bases and J by 6 bases, with 11 bases between the two germline ends. The V gene's germline CDR1 is KGHSH and CDR2 LQKENI. CDR3 sequence: CASSPPGVPGELFF. The DNA of the CDR3 is TGTGCCAGCTCACCCCCGGGGGTACCCGGGGAGCTGTTTTTT.

The genes are TRBV27 and TRBJ2-2; 14 bases align to TRBD2. The CDR3 covers 20 residues. From germline, CDR1 is MNHEY and CDR2 SMNVEV (reference sequence). V was pared by 5 bases and J by 7 bases, with 18 bases of the junction left unmatched. The CDR3 loop reads CASSLSRGPGLAGVHGELFF. The CDR3 coding sequence is TGTGCCAGCAGTCTCTCCAGGGGTCCGGGACTAGCGGGAGTCCACGGGGAGCTGTTTTTT.

V gene TRBV21-1 combines with J gene TRBJ1-1; the table assigns TRBD1, which was not confirmed against the DNA. TRBV21-1 is marked as a pseudogene. CDR3 length: 13 amino acids. DNA of the CDR3: TGTGCCAGCAGCAACACCAGGTCCACTGAAGCTTTCTTT. The encoded protein is CASSNTRSTEAFF.

The genes are TRBV11-3 and TRBJ2-1, with 13 nucleotides matching TRBD2. The CDR3 contains 16 residues. Germline CDR1 is SGHNT and CDR2 is YENEEA. V trimming: 5 bases; J trimming: 7 bases; junction bases outside the gene matches: 8. Here the CDR3 DNA reads TGTGCCAGCAGCCTGTGGACTAGCGGGAGCAGAAATGAGCAGTTCTTC. It translates to CASSLWTSGSRNEQFF.

The genes are TRBV9 and TRBJ2-3; D might be TRBD2 (6 bases). The ends were cut back, 4 bases at V and 11 bases at J, with 32 bases in the middle. The CDR3 sequence is 18 residues long. The germline V gene encodes CDR1 SGDLS and CDR2 YYNGEE. This CDR3 reads CASSPSLSSALYPQGQYF. The CDR3 coding sequence is TGTGCCAGCAGCCCCTCCCTTTCTAGCGCGCTATACCCCCAGGGGCAGTATTTT.

The CDR3 DNA sequence: TGTGCCAGCAGCGTATCGGACAGGCCCCCTGGGCGGAACACTGAAGCTTTCTTT. Translation gives CASSVSDRPPGRNTEAFF. This chain joins TRBV9 and TRBJ1-1; 7 bases agree with TRBD1. Germline lookup yields CDR1 SGDLS and CDR2 YYNGEE. CDR3 size: 18 residues. V was pared by 1 base and J by 1 base, with 13 bases of the junction left unmatched.

The gene calls are TRBV19 and TRBJ2-1, with TRBD2 matching 9 bases. Germline lookup yields CDR1 LNHDA and CDR2 SQIVND (reference sequence). This CDR3 is 17 amino acids long. The V and J ends lost 1 base and 2 bases, in that order; junction bases with no gene match: 6. Here the CDR3 reads CASSIGVASGTYNEQFF. As DNA, the CDR3 is TGTGCCAGTAGTATAGGGGTGGCTAGCGGGACCTACAATGAGCAGTTCTTC.

The chain recombines TRBV2 with TRBJ2-1, with 7 bases fitting TRBD2. CDR3 length: 15 residues. The germline CDR1 and CDR2 sequences are SNHLY and FYNNEI. The ends lost 8 bases at V and 6 bases at J; junction bases unmatched: 13. CDR3 region: CASGPLAVESNEQFF. The DNA for the CDR3 is TGTGCCAGCGGGCCGCTAGCGGTTGAATCCAATGAGCAGTTCTTC. The full variable domain, with the rest looked up from reference TRBV2 and TRBJ2-1, is EPEVTQTPSHQVTQMGQEVILRCVPISNHLYFYWYRQILGQKVEFLVSFYNNEISEKSEIFDDQFSVERPDGSNFTLKIRSTKLEDSAMYFCASGPLAVESNEQFFGPGTRLTVL.

The chain's CDR3 is CASSSTGLGQPQHF. CDR3 nucleotide sequence: TGTGCCAGCAGTTCTACAGGGCTTGGGCAGCCCCAGCATTTT. This rearrangement joins TRBV28 to TRBJ1-5, with a tentative D call TRBD1 (6 bases). Trimming took off 4 bases at V and 7 bases at J, with 14 bases between the two ends. The CDR3 sequence is 14 residues long. The germline V gene encodes CDR1 MDHEN and CDR2 SYDVKM.

The chain couples TRBV21-1 to TRBJ2-2; the table's D gene call, TRBD1, was not cross checked with the DNA. TRBV21-1 is a known pseudogene. The CDR3 loop spans 19 amino acids. CDR3 residues: CASSKELTGTQDRAGELFF. CDR3 DNA sequence: TGTGCCAGCAGCAAAGAACTTACCGGGACACAAGATAGGGCCGGGGAGCTGTTTTTT.

For this clone: The germline gene is not matched at one end of the junction; a read error may be the cause. V and J are TRBV19 and TRBJ2-1, with TRBD2 matching over 9 bases. Germline V gives CDR1 LNHDA, CDR2 SQIVND (reference sequence). CDR3 length equals 13 residues. This CDR3 reads CASSIEGLAGKIF. The CDR3 nucleotides are TGTGCCAGTAGTATCGAGGGGCTAGCGGGGAAGATCTTC.

The chain couples TRBV7-6 to TRBJ1-1; TRBD1 agrees at 7 bases. Trimming at V came to 1 base and at J to 1 base, leaving 12 bases not matched to a gene. The CDR3 runs 18 residues. Germline V gene data show CDR1 as SGHVS and CDR2 as FNYEAQ. CDR3 bases: TGTGCCAGCAGCTTAGATTCAGGGACAGCTAACGGGAACACTGAAGCTTTCTTT. Its translation is CASSLDSGTANGNTEAFF.

The genes are TRBV2 and TRBJ1-4; no definite D call. Germline V gives CDR1 SNHLY, CDR2 FYNNEI. V was cut by 6 bases and J by 10 bases, with 15 bases left in between. CDR3 size: 13 residues. CDR3 in amino acids: CASRREVSGKLFF. In nucleotides, the CDR3 is TGTGCCAGCAGAAGGGAGGTATCGGGAAAACTGTTTTTT.

This chain connects TRBV5-4 to TRBJ2-7; a possible D gene is TRBD2 (6 bases). Germline values: CDR1 SGHNT, CDR2 YYREEE (reference sequence). V lost 1 base to trimming and J lost 1 base, with 12 bases between them. CDR3 size: 15 residues. The CDR3 sequence is CASSLTGDDSYEQYF. The CDR3, as DNA: TGTGCCAGCAGCTTGACGGGAGATGATTCCTACGAGCAGTACTTC.

This chain connects TRBV27 to TRBJ2-7; a weak D match, TRBD2 (5 bases). The germline V gene has CDR1 MNHEY and CDR2 SMNVEV (reference sequence). The CDR3 is 16 residues long. V was shortened by 6 bases and J by 0 bases, with 18 bases between the two germline ends. In DNA form, the CDR3 reads TGTGCCAGCAGAATCGACTCCGGGGTCAACTCCTACGAGCAGTACTTC. Amino acid sequence: CASRIDSGVNSYEQYF.

Only one count was recorded for this clone. This sequence joins TRBV21-1 and TRBJ1-1. TRBV21-1 has pseudogene status. CDR3 length equals 19 residues. The CDR3 protein is CASSNWWVAVAPSSDRAFF. As DNA, the CDR3 is TGTGCCAGCAGCAACTGGTGGGTGGCAGTCGCACCTTCTAGTGATAGAGCTTTCTTT.

The chain recombines TRBV18 with TRBJ2-3, with 13 bases matching TRBD2. The CDR3 loop spans 16 amino acids. The trim removed 2 bases at V and 4 bases at J, leaving 3 bases unmatched. Looked up from germline, CDR1 is KGHSH and CDR2 is LQKENI. CDR3 coding DNA: TGTGCCAGCTCACCAAGGACTAGCGGGAGCGCAGATACGCAGTATTTT. Encoded protein: CASSPRTSGSADTQYF.